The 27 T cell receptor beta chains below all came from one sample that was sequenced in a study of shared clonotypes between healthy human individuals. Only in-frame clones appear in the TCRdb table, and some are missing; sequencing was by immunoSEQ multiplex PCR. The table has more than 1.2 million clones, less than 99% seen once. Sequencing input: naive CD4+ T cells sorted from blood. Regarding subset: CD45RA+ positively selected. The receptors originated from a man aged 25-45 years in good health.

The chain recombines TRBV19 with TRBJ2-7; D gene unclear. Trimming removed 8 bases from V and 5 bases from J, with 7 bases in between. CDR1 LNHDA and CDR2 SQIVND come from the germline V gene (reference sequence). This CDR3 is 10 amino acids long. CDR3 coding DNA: TGTGCCAGTTTGGGCCACGAGCAGTACTTC. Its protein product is CASLGHEQYF.

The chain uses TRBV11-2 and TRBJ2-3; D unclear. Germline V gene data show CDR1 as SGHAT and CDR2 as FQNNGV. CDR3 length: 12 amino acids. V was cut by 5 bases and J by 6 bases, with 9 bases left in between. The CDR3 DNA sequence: TGTGCCAGCAGCCCGCCTTCGGATACGCAGTATTTT. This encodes CASSPPSDTQYF.

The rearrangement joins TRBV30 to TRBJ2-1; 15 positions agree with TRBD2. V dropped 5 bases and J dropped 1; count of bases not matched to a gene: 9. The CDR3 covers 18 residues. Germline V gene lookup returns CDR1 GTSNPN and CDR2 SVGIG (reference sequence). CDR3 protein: CAWSVGTSGRWSYNEQFF. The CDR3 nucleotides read TGTGCCTGGTCGGTCGGGACTAGCGGGAGGTGGTCCTACAATGAGCAGTTCTTC.

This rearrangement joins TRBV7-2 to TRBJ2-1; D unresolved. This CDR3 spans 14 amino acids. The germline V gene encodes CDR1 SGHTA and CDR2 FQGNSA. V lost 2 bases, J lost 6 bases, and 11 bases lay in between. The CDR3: CASSLLAFRNEQFF. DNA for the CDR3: TGTGCCAGCAGCTTACTCGCTTTCCGCAATGAGCAGTTCTTC.

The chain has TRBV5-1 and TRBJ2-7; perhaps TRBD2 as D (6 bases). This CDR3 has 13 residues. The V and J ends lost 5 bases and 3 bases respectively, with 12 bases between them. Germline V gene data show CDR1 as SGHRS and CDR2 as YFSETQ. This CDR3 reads CASRATRSYEQYF. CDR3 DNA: TGCGCCAGCAGAGCGACTAGGAGCTACGAGCAGTACTTC.

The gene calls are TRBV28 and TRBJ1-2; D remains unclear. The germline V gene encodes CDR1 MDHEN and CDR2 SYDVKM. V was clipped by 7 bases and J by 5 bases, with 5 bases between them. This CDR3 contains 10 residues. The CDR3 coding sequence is TGTGCCAGCAATAGATATGGCTACACCTTC. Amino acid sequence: CASNRYGYTF.

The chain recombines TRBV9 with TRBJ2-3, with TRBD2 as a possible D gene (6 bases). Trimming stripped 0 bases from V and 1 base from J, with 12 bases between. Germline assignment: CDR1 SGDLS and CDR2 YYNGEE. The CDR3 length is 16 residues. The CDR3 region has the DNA TGTGCCAGCAGCGTAGGGGCGGGACCTCGCACAGATACGCAGTATTTT. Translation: CASSVGAGPRTDTQYF.

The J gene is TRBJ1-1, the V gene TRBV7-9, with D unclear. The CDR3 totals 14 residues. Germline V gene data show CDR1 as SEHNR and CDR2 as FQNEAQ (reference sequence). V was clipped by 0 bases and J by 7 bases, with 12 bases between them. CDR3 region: CASSLASMGFEAFF. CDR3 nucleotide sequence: TGTGCCAGCAGCTTAGCCTCTATGGGGTTTGAAGCTTTCTTT. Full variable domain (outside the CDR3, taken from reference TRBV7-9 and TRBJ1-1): DTGVSQNPRHKITKRGQNVTFRCDPISEHNRLYWYRQTLGQGPEFLTYFQNEAQLEKSRLLSDRFSAERPKGSFSTLEIQRTEQGDSAMYLCASSLASMGFEAFFGQGTRLTVV.

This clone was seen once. The CDR3 sequence: CASSPVEQRRNTGELFF. The CDR3 DNA reads TGTGCCAGCTCACCAGTCGAACAGAGAAGAAACACCGGGGAGCTGTTTTTT. This chain connects TRBV18 to TRBJ2-2; no clear D gene. This CDR3 is built from 17 residues. V lost 2 bases and J lost 2, with 15 bases in between. Germline CDR1 reads KGHSH; CDR2 reads LQKENI.

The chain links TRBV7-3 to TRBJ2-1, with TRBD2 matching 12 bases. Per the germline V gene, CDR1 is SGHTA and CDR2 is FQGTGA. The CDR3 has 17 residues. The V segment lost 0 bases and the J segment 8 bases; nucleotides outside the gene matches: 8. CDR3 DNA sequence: TGTGCCAGCAGCTTAACTGGGCTAGCGGGAGGGCCGGATGAGCAGTTCTTC. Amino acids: CASSLTGLAGGPDEQFF.

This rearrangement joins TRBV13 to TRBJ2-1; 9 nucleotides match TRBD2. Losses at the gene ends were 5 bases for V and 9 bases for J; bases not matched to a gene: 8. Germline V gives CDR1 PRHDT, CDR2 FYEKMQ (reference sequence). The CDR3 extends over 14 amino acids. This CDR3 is CASSPGTSNAEQFF. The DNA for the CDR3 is TGTGCCAGCAGCCCCGGGACTAGCAACGCTGAGCAGTTCTTC.

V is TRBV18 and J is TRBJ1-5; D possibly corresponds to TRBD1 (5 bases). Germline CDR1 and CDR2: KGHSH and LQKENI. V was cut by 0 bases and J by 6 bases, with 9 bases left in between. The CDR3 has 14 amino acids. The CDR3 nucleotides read TGTGCCAGCTCACCACCGGGTGGGGCTCAGCCCCAGCATTTT. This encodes CASSPPGGAQPQHF. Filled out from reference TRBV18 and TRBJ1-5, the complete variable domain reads NAGVMQNPRHLVRRRGQEARLRCSPMKGHSHVYWYRQLPEEGLKFMVYLQKENIIDESGMPKERFSAEFPKEGPSILRIQQVVRGDSAAYFCASSPPGGAQPQHFGDGTRLSIL.

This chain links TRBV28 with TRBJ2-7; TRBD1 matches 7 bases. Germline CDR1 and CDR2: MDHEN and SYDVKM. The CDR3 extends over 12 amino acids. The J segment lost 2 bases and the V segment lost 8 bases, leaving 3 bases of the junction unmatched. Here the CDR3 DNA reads TGTGCCAGCTTCGGACAGGCCTACGAGCAGTACTTC. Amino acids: CASFGQAYEQYF.

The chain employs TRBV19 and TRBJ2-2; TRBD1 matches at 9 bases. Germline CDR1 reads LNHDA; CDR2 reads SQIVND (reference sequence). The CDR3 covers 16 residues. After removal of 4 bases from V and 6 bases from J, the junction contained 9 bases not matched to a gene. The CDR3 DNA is TGTGCCAGTAGTACAGGACAGGGGAAAGGTGCCGGGGAGCTGTTTTTT. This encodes CASSTGQGKGAGELFF.

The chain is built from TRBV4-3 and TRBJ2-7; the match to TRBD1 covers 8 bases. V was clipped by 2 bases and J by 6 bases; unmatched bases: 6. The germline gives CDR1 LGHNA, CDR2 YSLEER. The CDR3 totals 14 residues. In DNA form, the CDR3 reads TGCGCCAGCAGCCAAACGATTACAGGGGGCGAGCAGTACTTC. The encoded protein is CASSQTITGGEQYF.

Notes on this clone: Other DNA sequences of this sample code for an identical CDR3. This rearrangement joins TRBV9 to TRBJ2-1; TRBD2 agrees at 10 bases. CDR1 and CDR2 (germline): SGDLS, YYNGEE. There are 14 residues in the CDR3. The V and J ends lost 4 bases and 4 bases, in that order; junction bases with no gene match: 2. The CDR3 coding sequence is TGTGCCAGCAGCTTGACTAGCGGGTACAATGAGCAGTTCTTC. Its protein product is CASSLTSGYNEQFF.

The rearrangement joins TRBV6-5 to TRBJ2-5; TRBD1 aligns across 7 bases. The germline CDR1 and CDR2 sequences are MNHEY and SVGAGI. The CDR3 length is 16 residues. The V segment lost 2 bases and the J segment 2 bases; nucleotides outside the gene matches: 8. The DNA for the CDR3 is TGTGCCAGCAGTTACGCAGACAGGGATGGGCAAGAGACCCAGTACTTC. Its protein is CASSYADRDGQETQYF.

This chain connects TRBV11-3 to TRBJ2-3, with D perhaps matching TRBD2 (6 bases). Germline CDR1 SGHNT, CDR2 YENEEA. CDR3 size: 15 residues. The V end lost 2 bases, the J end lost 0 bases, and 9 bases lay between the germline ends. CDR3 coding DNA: TGTGCCAGCAGCTTAAGGGCGGGAAGCACAGATACGCAGTATTTT. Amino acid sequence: CASSLRAGSTDTQYF.

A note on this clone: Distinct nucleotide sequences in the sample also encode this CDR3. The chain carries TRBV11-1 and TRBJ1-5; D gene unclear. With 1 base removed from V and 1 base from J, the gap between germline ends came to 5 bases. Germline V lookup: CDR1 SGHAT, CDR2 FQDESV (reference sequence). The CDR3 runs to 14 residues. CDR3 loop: CASSLGGSNQPQHF. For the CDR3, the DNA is TGTGCCAGCAGCTTAGGCGGGAGCAATCAGCCCCAGCATTTT.

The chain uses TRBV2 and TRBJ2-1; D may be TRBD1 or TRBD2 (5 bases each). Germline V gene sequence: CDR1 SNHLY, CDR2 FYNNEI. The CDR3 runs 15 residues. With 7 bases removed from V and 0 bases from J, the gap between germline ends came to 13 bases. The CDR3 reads CASNRDPSSYNEQFF. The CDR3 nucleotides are TGTGCCAGCAATAGGGACCCCAGCTCCTACAATGAGCAGTTCTTC. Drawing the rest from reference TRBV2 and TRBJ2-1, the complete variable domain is EPEVTQTPSHQVTQMGQEVILRCVPISNHLYFYWYRQILGQKVEFLVSFYNNEISEKSEIFDDQFSVERPDGSNFTLKIRSTKLEDSAMYFCASNRDPSSYNEQFFGPGTRLTVL.

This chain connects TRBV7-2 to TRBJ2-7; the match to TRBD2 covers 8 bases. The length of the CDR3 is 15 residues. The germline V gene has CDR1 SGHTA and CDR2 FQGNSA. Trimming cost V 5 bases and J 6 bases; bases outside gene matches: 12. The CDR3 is CASSPDSGGPFEQYF. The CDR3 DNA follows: TGTGCCAGCAGCCCCGACTCGGGAGGGCCGTTCGAGCAGTACTTC.

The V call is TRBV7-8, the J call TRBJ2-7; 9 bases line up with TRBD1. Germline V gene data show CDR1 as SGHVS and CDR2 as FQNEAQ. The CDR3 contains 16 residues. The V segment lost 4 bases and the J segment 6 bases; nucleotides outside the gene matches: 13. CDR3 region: CASSYPSGTGKTEQYF. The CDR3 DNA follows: TGTGCCAGCAGCTATCCCTCCGGGACAGGGAAGACCGAGCAGTACTTC. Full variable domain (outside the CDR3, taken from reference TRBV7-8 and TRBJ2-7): GAGVSQSPRYKVAKRGQDVALRCDPISGHVSLFWYQQALGQGPEFLTYFQNEAQLDKSGLPSDRFFAERPEGSVSTLKIQRTQQEDSAVYLCASSYPSGTGKTEQYFGPGTRLTVT.

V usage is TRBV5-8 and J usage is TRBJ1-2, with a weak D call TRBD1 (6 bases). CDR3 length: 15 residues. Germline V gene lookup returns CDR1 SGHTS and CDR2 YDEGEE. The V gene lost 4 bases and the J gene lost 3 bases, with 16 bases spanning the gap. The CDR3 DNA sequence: TGTGCCAGCAGCGTCATTGGGGGGCGCGACTATGGCTACACCTTC. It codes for CASSVIGGRDYGYTF.

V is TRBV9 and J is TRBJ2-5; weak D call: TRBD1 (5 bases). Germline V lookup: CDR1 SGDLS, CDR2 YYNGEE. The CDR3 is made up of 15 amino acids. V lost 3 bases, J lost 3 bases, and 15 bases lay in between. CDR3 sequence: CASSAEPGREETQYF. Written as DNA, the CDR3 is TGTGCCAGCAGCGCAGAGCCGGGCAGGGAAGAGACCCAGTACTTC.

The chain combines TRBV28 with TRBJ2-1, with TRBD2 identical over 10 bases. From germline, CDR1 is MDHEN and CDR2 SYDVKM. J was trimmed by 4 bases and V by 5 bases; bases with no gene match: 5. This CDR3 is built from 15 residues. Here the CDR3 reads CASSHGLADYNEQFF. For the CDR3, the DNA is TGTGCCAGCAGTCACGGACTAGCGGATTACAATGAGCAGTTCTTC.

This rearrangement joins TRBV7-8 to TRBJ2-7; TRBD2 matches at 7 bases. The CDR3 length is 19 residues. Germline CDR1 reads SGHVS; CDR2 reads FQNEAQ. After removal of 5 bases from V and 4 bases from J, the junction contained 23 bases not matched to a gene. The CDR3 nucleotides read TGTGCCAGCAGCCCGCAGCGACAGACCACGAGACTAGCTAGGTACGAGCAGTACTTC. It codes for CASSPQRQTTRLARYEQYF.

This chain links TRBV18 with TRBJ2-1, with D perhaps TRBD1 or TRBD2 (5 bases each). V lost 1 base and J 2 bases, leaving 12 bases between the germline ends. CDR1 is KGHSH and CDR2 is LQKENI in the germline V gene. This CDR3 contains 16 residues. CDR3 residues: CASSPLLGVAYNEQFF. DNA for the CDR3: TGTGCCAGCTCACCACTTTTGGGGGTTGCCTACAATGAGCAGTTCTTC.